These 18 T cell receptor beta chains came from one sample sequenced in a study of blood T cell repertoires in COVID-19. Using immunoSEQ multiplex PCR, the repertoire was profiled, and TCRdb retains in-frame clones only, with some absent. Of 80,000 or so clones in the sample, approximately 81% were seen once. The sample taken for sequencing was peripheral blood. All receptors come from a man in his 60s with COVID-19, enrolled during active disease.

The V call is TRBV2, the J call TRBJ1-2; D gene uncertain. V lost 0 bases to trimming and J lost 6 bases, with 11 bases between them. Germline V gene sequence: CDR1 SNHLY, CDR2 FYNNEI. CDR3 size: 14 residues. DNA of the CDR3: TGTGCCAGCAGTGAAGCGCGAGAGTCGGATGGCTACACCTTC. Encoded protein: CASSEARESDGYTF. Complete variable domain (other parts from reference TRBV2 and TRBJ1-2): EPEVTQTPSHQVTQMGQEVILRCVPISNHLYFYWYRQILGQKVEFLVSFYNNEISEKSEIFDDQFSVERPDGSNFTLKIRSTKLEDSAMYFCASSEARESDGYTFGSGTRLTVV.

V usage is TRBV12-3 or TRBV12-4 and J usage is TRBJ2-3; D is unresolved. V dropped 5 bases and J dropped 4 bases, with 7 bases sitting between them. The CDR3 runs 12 residues. CDR3 protein: CASSPPADTQYF. In DNA, the CDR3 is TGTGCCAGCAGTCCCCCAGCAGATACGCAGTATTTT.

V usage is TRBV12-3 or TRBV12-4 and J usage is TRBJ1-4, with D perhaps matching TRBD1 (6 bases). This CDR3 has 11 amino acids. The germline V and J ends were trimmed by 6 bases and 7 bases, with 6 bases remaining between them. The CDR3 DNA reads as TGTGCCAGCAGCAGGGGTGAAAAACTGTTTTTT. It translates to CASSRGEKLFF.

The rearrangement links TRBV18 to TRBJ2-5; TRBD2 agrees at 7 bases. The CDR3 totals 16 residues. CDR1 and CDR2 (germline): KGHSH, LQKENI. The trim removed 2 bases at V and 3 bases at J, leaving 9 bases unmatched. For the CDR3, the DNA is TGTGCCAGCTCACCAAGGGGCGGGAGCTTGGAAGAGACCCAGTACTTC. It specifies CASSPRGGSLEETQYF.

CDR3 bases: TGTGCCTGGAGTGTAAGTGTCGGGAACACTGAAGCTTTCTTT. It codes for CAWSVSVGNTEAFF. The chain carries TRBV30 and TRBJ1-1, with D hard to call. Between the trimmed V and J ends, which lost 0 bases and 1 base, there was a span of 9 bases. Germline values: CDR1 GTSNPN, CDR2 SVGIG (reference sequence). The CDR3 length is 14 residues.

In this sample, this clone turned up a few times. This chain uses TRBV5-1 with TRBJ1-5; no clear D. The CDR3 covers 13 residues. Trimming removed 4 bases from V and 5 bases from J, with 10 bases in between. Germline CDR1 reads SGHRS; CDR2 reads YFSETQ. CDR3 bases: TGCGCCAGCAGCCCCGACATTGATCAGCCCCAGCATTTT. Its protein product is CASSPDIDQPQHF.

The rearrangement joins TRBV28 to TRBJ1-3; D unresolved. The CDR3 length is 15 residues. Germline-derived CDR1 and CDR2 are MDHEN and SYDVKM. The V end lost 6 bases, the J end lost 1 base, and 13 bases lay between the germline ends. The CDR3 sequence is CASSGVPGSGNTIYF. The CDR3 DNA reads as TGTGCCAGCAGCGGGGTCCCCGGGTCTGGAAACACCATATATTTT.

V usage is TRBV2 and J usage is TRBJ1-2; 9 bases map to TRBD1. The CDR3 contains 13 residues. CDR1 is SNHLY and CDR2 is FYNNEI in the germline V gene. J lost 6 bases, V lost 4 bases, and 3 bases had no gene match. CDR3 in DNA: TGTGCCAGCAGTGGTCGGACAGGGGATGGCTACACCTTC. Amino acid sequence: CASSGRTGDGYTF.

The rearrangement links TRBV28 to TRBJ1-4, with D possibly TRBD1 on 5 matching bases. CDR3 length: 14 residues. In germline, CDR1 is MDHEN, CDR2 SYDVKM. Trimming removed 4 bases from V and 7 bases from J, with 13 bases in between. CDR3 region: CASSSTEPGEKLFF. The CDR3 DNA reads as TGTGCCAGCAGTTCGACAGAGCCCGGTGAAAAACTGTTTTTT. The entire variable domain, with the rest obtained from reference TRBV28 and TRBJ1-4, is as follows: DVKVTQSSRYLVKRTGEKVFLECVQDMDHENMFWYRQDPGLGLRLIYFSYDVKMKEKGDIPEGYSVSREKKERFSLILESASTNQTSMYLCASSSTEPGEKLFFGSGTQLSVL.

In nucleotides, the CDR3 is TGCGCCACATCTTTGAGGAGCACAGATACGCAGTATTTT. Translating gives CATSLRSTDTQYF. This chain links TRBV5-1 with TRBJ2-3; D remains unclear. Germline V gene sequence: CDR1 SGHRS, CDR2 YFSETQ. The germline V and J ends were trimmed by 9 bases and 0 bases, with 11 bases remaining between them. CDR3 length: 13 amino acids.

The genes are TRBV5-1 and TRBJ2-3; D may be TRBD1 (6 bases). Per germline, CDR1 SGHRS and CDR2 YFSETQ. Trimming took off 0 bases at V and 3 bases at J, with 8 bases between the two ends. The CDR3 covers 14 residues. The CDR3 sequence: CASSLEQGTDTQYF. In nucleotides, the CDR3 is TGCGCCAGCAGCTTGGAACAGGGAACAGATACGCAGTATTTT.

This clone was found once. This chain links TRBV12-3 or TRBV12-4 with TRBJ2-1, with D uncertain. With 7 bases removed from V and 4 bases from J, the gap between germline ends came to 11 bases. The CDR3 sequence is 13 residues long. The CDR3 bases are TGTGCCAGCAACTTCGTTAGTTACAATGAGCAGTTCTTC. Protein product: CASNFVSYNEQFF.

The V gene is TRBV4-2, the J gene TRBJ2-2; 10 nucleotides align to TRBD2. The CDR3 sequence is 20 residues long. The J segment lost 4 bases and the V segment lost 1 base, leaving 15 bases of the junction unmatched. CDR1 and CDR2 (germline): LGHNA, YNFKEQ. The CDR3 nucleotides read TGTGCCAGCAGCCAAGGGGGGTGGCCTAGCGGGGGCGCGAGCACCGGGGAGCTGTTTTTT. Translated, it gives CASSQGGWPSGGASTGELFF.

V is TRBV19 and J is TRBJ1-5; weak D call: TRBD1 (5 bases). This CDR3 is built from 15 residues. Germline loops: CDR1 LNHDA, CDR2 SQIVND (reference sequence). V was cut by 8 bases and J by 5 bases, with 19 bases left in between. CDR3 loop: CASREQVRGDQPQHF. The CDR3 DNA is TGTGCCAGTCGCGAACAGGTGCGGGGGGATCAGCCCCAGCATTTT. Filled out from reference TRBV19 and TRBJ1-5, the complete variable domain reads DGGITQSPKYLFRKEGQNVTLSCEQNLNHDAMYWYRQDPGQGLRLIYYSQIVNDFQKGDIAEGYSVSREKKESFPLTVTSAQKNPTAFYLCASREQVRGDQPQHFGDGTRLSIL.

CDR3 amino acids: CASSPGTSAEGTQYF. CDR3 coding DNA: TGCGCCAGCAGTCCCGGGACTAGCGCCGAGGGGACCCAGTACTTC. V and J are TRBV5-1 and TRBJ2-5; TRBD2 matches 10 bases. This CDR3 is 15 amino acids long. The germline CDR1 and CDR2 sequences are SGHRS and YFSETQ. V was clipped by 5 bases and J by 7 bases; unmatched bases: 11.

This clone has a handful of counts. This chain links TRBV5-1 with TRBJ1-4; 11 positions match TRBD1. The ends lost 4 bases at V and 10 bases at J; junction bases unmatched: 9. Germline V gene lookup returns CDR1 SGHRS and CDR2 YFSETQ. CDR3 length: 15 amino acids. This CDR3 reads CASSVGQGASGKLFF. The CDR3 DNA follows: TGCGCCAGCAGCGTAGGACAGGGGGCGAGTGGAAAACTGTTTTTT.

The chain couples TRBV7-3 to TRBJ2-2, with D hard to call. Per germline, CDR1 SGHTA and CDR2 FQGTGA. The CDR3 spans 15 residues. The germline V and J ends were trimmed by 2 bases and 0 bases, with 7 bases remaining between them. For the CDR3, the DNA is TGTGCCAGCAGCTTAGTAGCCACGAACACCGGGGAGCTGTTTTTT. Translation gives CASSLVATNTGELFF.

V usage is TRBV3-1 (or the pseudogene TRBV3-2) and J usage is TRBJ1-2; the D is unclear. V was trimmed by 3 bases and J by 8 bases, leaving 13 bases between them. The CDR3 has 13 amino acids. The V gene's germline CDR1 is LGHDT and CDR2 YNNKEL (reference sequence). The CDR3 region is CASSQEGGLGYTF. The DNA of the CDR3 is TGTGCCAGCAGCCAGGAGGGAGGGTTGGGCTACACCTTC.